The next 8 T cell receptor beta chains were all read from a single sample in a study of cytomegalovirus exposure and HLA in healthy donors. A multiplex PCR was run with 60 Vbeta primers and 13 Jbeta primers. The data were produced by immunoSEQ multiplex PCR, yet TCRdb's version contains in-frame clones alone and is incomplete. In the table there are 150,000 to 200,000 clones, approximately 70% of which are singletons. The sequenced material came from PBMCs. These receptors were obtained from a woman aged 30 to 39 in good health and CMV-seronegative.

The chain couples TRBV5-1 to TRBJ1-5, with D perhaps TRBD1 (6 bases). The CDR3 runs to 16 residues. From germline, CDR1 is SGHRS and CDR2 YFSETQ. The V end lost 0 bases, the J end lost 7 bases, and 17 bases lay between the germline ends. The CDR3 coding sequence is TGCGCCAGCAGCTTGGAGCCCGGCAGGGGTGTACAGCCCCAGCATTTT. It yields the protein CASSLEPGRGVQPQHF.

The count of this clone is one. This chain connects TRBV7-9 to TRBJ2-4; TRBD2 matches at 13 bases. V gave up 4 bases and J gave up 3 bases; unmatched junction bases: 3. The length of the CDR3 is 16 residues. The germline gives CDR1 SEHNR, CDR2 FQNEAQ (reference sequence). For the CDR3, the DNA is TGTGCCAGCAGCTCCGGGACTAGCGGGAACAAAAACATTCAGTACTTC. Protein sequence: CASSSGTSGNKNIQYF.

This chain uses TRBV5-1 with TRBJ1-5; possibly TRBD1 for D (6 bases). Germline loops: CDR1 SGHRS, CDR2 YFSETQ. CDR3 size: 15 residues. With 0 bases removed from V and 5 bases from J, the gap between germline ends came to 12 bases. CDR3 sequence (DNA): TGCGCCAGCAGCTTGGTAGCAGGGGTGGATCAGCCCCAGCATTTT. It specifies CASSLVAGVDQPQHF.

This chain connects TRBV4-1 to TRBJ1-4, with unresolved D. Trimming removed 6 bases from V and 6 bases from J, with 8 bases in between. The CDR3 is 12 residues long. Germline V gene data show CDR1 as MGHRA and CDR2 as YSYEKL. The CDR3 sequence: CASRGRDEKLFF. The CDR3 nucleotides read TGCGCCAGCAGGGGCAGAGATGAAAAACTGTTTTTT.

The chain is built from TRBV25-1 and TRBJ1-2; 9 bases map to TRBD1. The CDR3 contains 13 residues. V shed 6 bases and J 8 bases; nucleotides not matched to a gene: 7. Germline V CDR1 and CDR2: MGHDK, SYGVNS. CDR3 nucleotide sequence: TGTGCCAGCAGGGACAGGGGTTCTCACGGCTACACCTTC. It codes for CASRDRGSHGYTF.

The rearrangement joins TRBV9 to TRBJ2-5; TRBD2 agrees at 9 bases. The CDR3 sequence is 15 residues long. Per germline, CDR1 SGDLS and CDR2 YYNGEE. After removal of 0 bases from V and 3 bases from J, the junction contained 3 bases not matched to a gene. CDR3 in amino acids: CASSVGASGEETQYF. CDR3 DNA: TGTGCCAGCAGCGTAGGGGCTAGCGGGGAAGAGACCCAGTACTTC.

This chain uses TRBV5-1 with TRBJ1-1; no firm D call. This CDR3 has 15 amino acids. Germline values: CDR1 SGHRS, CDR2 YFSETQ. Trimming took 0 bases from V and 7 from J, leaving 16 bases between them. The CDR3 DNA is TGCGCCAGCAGCTTGGAGGCCATTCGGCGGGGTGAAGCTTTCTTT. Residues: CASSLEAIRRGEAFF.

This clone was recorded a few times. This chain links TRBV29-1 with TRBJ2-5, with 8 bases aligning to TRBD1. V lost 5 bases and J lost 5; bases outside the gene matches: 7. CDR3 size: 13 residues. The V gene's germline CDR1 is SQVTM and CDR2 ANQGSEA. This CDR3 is CSVSWTGRETQYF. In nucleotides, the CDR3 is TGCAGCGTTTCCTGGACAGGGAGGGAGACCCAGTACTTC.